Listed here are 24 T cell receptor beta chains from one sample, sequenced in a study of T cell repertoires in urothelial bladder cancer. Sequencing was performed with immunoSEQ multiplex PCR; in TCRdb, only in-frame clones are kept and a portion is missing. The sample lists more than 9,000 clones, roughly 72% occurring once. Sequenced: tumor-infiltrating cells from bladder cancer. The source of these receptors is a human donor with a benign inflammatory bladder lesion.

The CDR3 here is CASSFPGRSNEKLFF. As DNA, the CDR3 is TGTGCCAGCAGTTTCCCGGGGAGGTCTAATGAAAAACTGTTTTTT. The genes are TRBV5-8 and TRBJ1-4; D is undetermined. The CDR3 sequence is 15 residues long. Germline V CDR1 and CDR2: SGHTS, YDEGEE. The V and J ends lost 5 bases and 3 bases respectively, with 14 bases between them.

The chain is built from TRBV29-1 and TRBJ1-6; no definite D call. Trimming removed 8 bases from V and 10 bases from J, with 15 bases in between. This CDR3 contains 12 residues. The germline gives CDR1 SQVTM, CDR2 ANQGSEA. This CDR3 is CSPSSVGSPLHF. CDR3 sequence (DNA): TGCAGCCCCTCCTCGGTGGGATCACCCCTCCACTTT.

The rearrangement joins TRBV7-6 to TRBJ2-1, with TRBD1 matching 9 bases. The CDR3 covers 19 residues. V lost 0 bases, J lost 0 bases, and 9 bases stayed unmatched. CDR1 is SGHVS, CDR2 FNYEAQ, per germline. The CDR3 loop is CASSLARRTGVSSYNEQFF. The CDR3 nucleotides are TGTGCCAGCAGCTTAGCGCGTCGGACAGGGGTCAGCTCCTACAATGAGCAGTTCTTC. The full variable domain, its missing parts supplied by reference TRBV7-6 and TRBJ2-1, is GAGVSQSPRYKVTKRGQDVALRCDPISGHVSLYWYRQALGQGPEFLTYFNYEAQQDKSGLPNDRFSAERPEGSISTLTIQRTEQRDSAMYRCASSLARRTGVSSYNEQFFGPGTRLTVL.

The J gene is TRBJ2-5, the V gene TRBV29-1; 9 bases are a match to TRBD1. Per the germline V gene, CDR1 is SQVTM and CDR2 is ANQGSEA. This CDR3 is built from 13 residues. V was pared by 4 bases and J by 4 bases, with 4 bases of the junction left unmatched. CDR3 loop: CSVGGGQGETQYF. Here the CDR3 DNA reads TGCAGCGTTGGGGGGGGACAGGGAGAGACCCAGTACTTC.

This chain uses TRBV18 with TRBJ2-5; the match to TRBD1 covers 8 bases. CDR3 size: 13 residues. With 3 bases clipped from V and 5 bases from J, the junction kept 2 bases outside the gene matches. Germline V lookup: CDR1 KGHSH, CDR2 LQKENI. The DNA for the CDR3 is TGTGCCAGCTCACCCAACAGGGGGGAGACCCAGTACTTC. This translates into CASSPNRGETQYF.

The J gene is TRBJ1-6, the V gene TRBV30; perhaps TRBD1 as D (6 bases). This CDR3 contains 14 residues. CDR1 is GTSNPN, CDR2 SVGIG, per germline (reference sequence). Trimming took off 1 base at V and 5 bases at J, with 9 bases between the two ends. The CDR3, as DNA: TGTGCCTGGAGTGGGGGACAAGATAATTCACCCCTCCACTTT. Translated, it gives CAWSGGQDNSPLHF.

V usage is TRBV7-2 and J usage is TRBJ2-1; D unresolved. Germline V CDR1 and CDR2: SGHTA, FQGNSA. This CDR3 contains 15 residues. V dropped 5 bases and J dropped 3 bases, with 14 bases sitting between them. The CDR3 coding sequence is TGTGCCAGCAGCGACACGTATTGGGGCTACAATGAGCAGTTCTTC. Translation: CASSDTYWGYNEQFF.

This clone was picked up a small number of times. This chain links TRBV7-8 with TRBJ2-7; a possible D gene is TRBD2 (6 bases). The CDR3 loop spans 15 amino acids. Germline CDR1 is SGHVS and CDR2 is FQNEAQ. Trimming left V 5 bases short and J 2 bases short, with 16 bases between. The CDR3 is CASSPVAGYPYEQYF. CDR3 DNA sequence: TGTGCCAGCAGCCCCGTGGCGGGGTACCCCTACGAGCAGTACTTC.

This clone was found once. The V and J genes are TRBV9 and TRBJ1-6; D perhaps matches TRBD1 (6 bases). The CDR3 extends over 13 amino acids. V lost 2 bases, J lost 9 bases, and 9 bases lay in between. Germline assignment: CDR1 SGDLS and CDR2 YYNGEE. Written as DNA, the CDR3 is TGTGCCAGCAGCGTCGGGGGCACTTCACCCCTCCACTTT. Its protein product is CASSVGGTSPLHF.

Only one count was recorded for this clone. This rearrangement joins TRBV18 to TRBJ1-1; D is perhaps TRBD1 (5 bases). Germline values: CDR1 KGHSH, CDR2 LQKENI. The CDR3 has 13 amino acids. The V end was cut by 5 bases, the J end by 2 bases, with 9 bases between. CDR3 in amino acids: CASSSGKNTEAFF. Written as DNA, the CDR3 is TGTGCCAGCTCATCAGGGAAAAACACTGAAGCTTTCTTT.

CDR3 nucleotide sequence: TGTGCCAGCAGCTTAGCAGGGAACACCGGGGAGCTGTTTTTT. It translates to CASSLAGNTGELFF. V usage is TRBV7-6 and J usage is TRBJ2-2; D is unresolved. This CDR3 has 14 residues. Germline loops: CDR1 SGHVS, CDR2 FNYEAQ. V lost 0 bases and J 1 base, leaving 3 bases between the germline ends.

This chain joins TRBV9 and TRBJ1-3; a possible D gene is TRBD1 (5 bases). The CDR3 has 13 residues. V was cut by 10 bases and J by 4 bases, with 15 bases left in between. The germline V gene has CDR1 SGDLS and CDR2 YYNGEE. Here the CDR3 reads CASNQGSGNTIYF. As DNA, the CDR3 is TGTGCCTCGAACCAGGGTTCAGGAAACACCATATATTTT.

The chain couples TRBV2 to TRBJ2-7, with 11 bases that match TRBD1. Germline V gives CDR1 SNHLY, CDR2 FYNNEI. Trimming cost V 6 bases and J 6 bases; bases outside gene matches: 1. The CDR3 totals 12 residues. The CDR3 loop is CASRGQGGEQYF. CDR3 DNA sequence: TGTGCCAGCAGGGGACAGGGGGGCGAGCAGTACTTC.

This sequence joins TRBV11-3 and TRBJ2-3, with D tentatively TRBD1 (6 bases). The CDR3 is made up of 15 amino acids. Looked up from germline, CDR1 is SGHNT and CDR2 is YENEEA. V lost 5 bases and J lost 0, with 12 bases in between. CDR3 region: CASSRRRGSTDTQYF. CDR3 nucleotide sequence: TGTGCCAGCAGCCGGCGAAGGGGGAGCACAGATACGCAGTATTTT.

The V and J genes are TRBV10-1 and TRBJ2-3, with 8 bases lining up with TRBD2. Germline loops: CDR1 WNHNN, CDR2 SYGVQD (reference sequence). Losses at the gene ends were 2 bases for V and 8 bases for J; bases not matched to a gene: 6. This CDR3 spans 14 amino acids. CDR3 in DNA: TGCGCCAGCAGTGAGCGCGGGGGGCTAGGTACGCAGTATTTT. This sequence encodes CASSERGGLGTQYF.

J is TRBJ2-7 and V is TRBV4-1, with 8 positions matching TRBD1. The junction had 9 bases not matched to a gene; V was cut back by 5 bases and J by 3 bases. CDR1 MGHRA and CDR2 YSYEKL come from the germline V gene. The CDR3 covers 15 residues. The CDR3: CASSLQGAAHYEQYF. The CDR3 DNA reads TGCGCCAGCAGCTTGCAGGGGGCGGCCCACTACGAGCAGTACTTC.

This clone came up a few times. V and J are TRBV19 and TRBJ2-2; D gene uncertain. V was shortened by 1 base and J by 4 bases, with 13 bases between the two germline ends. Germline CDR1 and CDR2: LNHDA and SQIVND (reference sequence). This CDR3 is built from 16 residues. The CDR3 loop reads CASSIGAPVGTGELFF. The CDR3 DNA reads as TGTGCCAGTAGTATAGGCGCCCCGGTGGGCACCGGGGAGCTGTTTTTT.

This sequence joins TRBV6-1 and TRBJ2-5, with a weak D call TRBD2 (5 bases). The CDR3 contains 15 residues. Germline assignment: CDR1 MNHNS and CDR2 SASEGT. V was shortened by 4 bases and J by 3 bases, with 15 bases between the two germline ends. The CDR3: CASSVFRGHEETQYF. As DNA, the CDR3 is TGTGCCAGCAGTGTCTTCCGGGGTCACGAAGAGACCCAGTACTTC.

Sample share makes this clone medium-sized. V gene TRBV6-4 combines with J gene TRBJ1-6; D not certain. CDR1 is MRHNA, CDR2 SNTAGT, per germline. The CDR3 sequence is 15 residues long. Trimming shortened V by 0 bases and J by 5 bases, and 8 bases separated the two germline ends. The DNA of the CDR3 is TGTGCCAGCAGTGACTCGGCAGGTGATAATTCACCCCTCCACTTT. Protein sequence: CASSDSAGDNSPLHF.

This sequence joins TRBV7-8 and TRBJ1-4; D is unresolved. The CDR3 consists of 13 residues. Germline-derived CDR1 and CDR2 are SGHVS and FQNEAQ. Trimming removed 2 bases from V and 4 bases from J, with 5 bases in between. The CDR3 loop is CASSLTHNEKLFF. The CDR3 DNA reads TGTGCCAGCAGCTTAACCCATAATGAAAAACTGTTTTTT.

This clone was detected only a few times. The chain carries TRBV7-6 and TRBJ1-1, with D unresolved. This CDR3 region has 13 residues. The germline CDR1 and CDR2 sequences are SGHVS and FNYEAQ. The V gene lost 1 base and the J gene lost 0 bases, with 3 bases spanning the gap. The CDR3 reads CASSLELNTEAFF. The DNA of the CDR3 is TGTGCCAGCAGCTTAGAGTTGAACACTGAAGCTTTCTTT. The variable domain in full, with the rest retrieved from reference TRBV7-6 and TRBJ1-1, is GAGVSQSPRYKVTKRGQDVALRCDPISGHVSLYWYRQALGQGPEFLTYFNYEAQQDKSGLPNDRFSAERPEGSISTLTIQRTEQRDSAMYRCASSLELNTEAFFGQGTRLTVV.

The chain links TRBV25-1 to TRBJ1-1, with unresolved D. The length of the CDR3 is 15 residues. Germline values: CDR1 MGHDK, CDR2 SYGVNS. Trimming removed 4 bases at V and 2 bases at J, with 14 bases between. CDR3 residues: CASSGWGGENTEAFF. In DNA, the CDR3 is TGTGCCAGCAGTGGTTGGGGTGGAGAAAACACTGAAGCTTTCTTT.

This clone was recorded a few times. The V gene is TRBV19, the J gene TRBJ1-5; possibly TRBD1 for D (6 bases). V was cut by 5 bases and J by 2 bases, with 16 bases left in between. Germline CDR1 LNHDA, CDR2 SQIVND (reference sequence). The CDR3 loop spans 16 amino acids. DNA of the CDR3: TGTGCCAGTAGTCCCTGGGGGGGCGTTGGCAATCAGCCCCAGCATTTT. This translates into CASSPWGGVGNQPQHF.

This chain connects TRBV2 to TRBJ2-7, with D possibly TRBD2 on 6 matching bases. The CDR3 runs 12 residues. V was cut by 10 bases and J by 2 bases, with 12 bases left in between. Germline V gene lookup returns CDR1 SNHLY and CDR2 FYNNEI. The CDR3 DNA is TGTGCCATGGGACTTGCCCCCTACGAGCAGTACTTC. This encodes CAMGLAPYEQYF.